The clone carrying this T cell receptor (beta chain) was observed a handful of times. Antigen specificity is unknown. The data belong to a study of blood T cells in healthy people across ages. Study-level points and caveats: It was not possible, with unsorted PBMCs, to conclusively compare naive and antigen-experienced cells. Long-lived donors carried more naive CD4+ cells and greater diversity than aged donors. CMV infection status of these donors was not known.

The germline gives CDR1 MRHNA, CDR2 SNTAGT. The CDR3 spans 13 residues. Between the trimmed V and J ends, which lost 2 bases and 10 bases, there was a span of 11 bases. Primed by a sample-barcoded 5' primer and a J-beta primer mix, a second PCR proceeded for about 7 to 11 cycles. TCRdb independently ran MiXCR on the 5' RACE reads; one entry per CDR3 protein. The data show 1.5 million to 2 million distinct CDR3 sequences, with 25% to 30% seen just once and 7.7% held by the top ten. Sequences were obtained from blood. The V call is TRBV6-4, the J call TRBJ1-4; a possible D gene is TRBD1 (6 bases). The clonotype comes from a woman aged 25 to 45 in good health. CDR3 nucleotide sequence: TGTGCCAGCAGTGACGAGGAGGGGGGAAAACTGTTTTTT. Translating it yields CASSDEEGGKLFF.